This T cell receptor beta chain was identified in a study of blood T cell repertoires in COVID-19. Study information: Nucleic acid was either cDNA or gDNA, and it came from T cells, B-cell-depleted T cells, or PBMCs.

Study processing details: Estimation of nucleated cell counts was performed using reference gene primer amplification. Libraries were prepared by immunoSEQ multiplex PCR; TCRdb keeps only in-frame clonotypes and omits some of them. From that table come the V and J calls and clone size; the DNA was used to work out D and trimming. This sample has some 220,000 clones, with about 87% found just once. Allocation to cohorts depended on clinical history reported by the participants. Each recovered donor of Cohort 3 presented with two negative PCRs, clearance, or symptom resolution. This TCR came from a woman aged 25-40 years who had recovered from COVID-19. Sequenced material: PBMCs or T cells enriched from blood (not recorded which).

The CDR3 nucleotides read TGTGCCAGTAGTATGATGGGGCTTCAGCCCCAGCATTTT. It is translated as CASSMMGLQPQHF. J is TRBJ1-5 and V is TRBV19; D might be TRBD1 (5 bases). This CDR3 has 13 amino acids. Germline-derived CDR1 and CDR2 are LNHDA and SQIVND (reference sequence). Trimming took off 3 bases at V and 6 bases at J, with 9 bases between the two ends.